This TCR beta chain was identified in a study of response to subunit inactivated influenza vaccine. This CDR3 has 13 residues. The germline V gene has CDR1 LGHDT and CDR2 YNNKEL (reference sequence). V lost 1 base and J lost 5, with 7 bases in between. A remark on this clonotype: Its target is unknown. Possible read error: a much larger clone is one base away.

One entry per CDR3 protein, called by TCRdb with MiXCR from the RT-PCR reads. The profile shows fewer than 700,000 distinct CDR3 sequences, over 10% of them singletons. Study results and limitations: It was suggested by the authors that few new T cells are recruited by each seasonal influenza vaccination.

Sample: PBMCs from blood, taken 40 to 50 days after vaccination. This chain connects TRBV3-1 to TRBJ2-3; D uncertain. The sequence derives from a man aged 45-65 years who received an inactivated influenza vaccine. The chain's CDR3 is CASSQVLRDTQYF. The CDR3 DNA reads TGTGCCAGCAGCCAAGTTCTTAGAGATACGCAGTATTTT.